This T cell receptor beta chain was sequenced during a study of blood T cells in healthy people across ages. This CDR3 has 16 residues. The V and J ends lost 3 bases and 7 bases respectively, with 22 bases between them. Through a sample-barcoded 5' primer and a J-beta primer mix, a second PCR was run for roughly 6 to 12 cycles. MiXCR was run by TCRdb on the 5' RACE reads, yielding one entry per CDR3 protein. The sample lists about 930,000 distinct CDR3 sequences, 25% to 35% occurring once. The same sample was also used in a study of T cells of mothers and their children. That study reports: The sample comes from eight or nine healthy Caucasian donors: mothers and children. Second-round PCR products received sample barcodes and 2-4 random nucleotides from the M1S primer. Every mother produced more than 10 million TCR beta CDR3 reads, whereas every child provided some 3 million.

Specimen: blood. The chain is built from TRBV12-3 or TRBV12-4 and TRBJ2-7; D might be TRBD2 (7 bases). The receptor comes from a woman aged 35 to 49 in good health. Here the CDR3 reads CASSLAPRGAGNEQYF. CDR3 nucleotide sequence: TGTGCCAGCAGTTTGGCCCCACGGGGGGCGGGCAATGAGCAGTACTTC.